This paragraph reports one TCR beta chain. Using immunoSEQ multiplex PCR, the repertoire was profiled, and TCRdb retains in-frame clones only, with some absent. The data contain 100,000 to 150,000 clones, roughly 90% of them singletons. The source of the sample is a study of T cell responses to AZD1222 COVID-19 vaccine. The germline CDR1 and CDR2 sequences are MNHEY and SMNVEV (reference sequence). V gave up 6 bases and J gave up 2 bases; unmatched junction bases: 6. CDR3 length: 14 amino acids. Sample: peripheral blood, taken on day 0 of AZD1222 vaccination. The sequence was obtained from an adult in good health. The V call is TRBV27, the J call TRBJ1-2, with 7 bases aligning to TRBD1. The CDR3 coding sequence is TGTGCCAGCAGGGCTGGGGACAGCAACTATGGCTACACCTTC. It translates to CASRAGDSNYGYTF.